The 9 T cell receptor beta chains in this list originate from one sample, sequenced in a study of identical twins. TCRdb fed the 5' RACE reads into MiXCR, producing one record per CDR3 protein. This sample carries approximately 220,000 distinct CDR3 sequences, 7.5% of them seen once, and the ten largest clones take about 2%. This sample was shared with a second study, whose subject was yellow fever vaccine responses in identical twins.

The material sequenced was memory (CD45RO+) T cells sorted from blood. These receptors were obtained from a woman between 18 and 30 years old in good health.

The CDR3 here is CAWSDTGEAEAFF. The CDR3 DNA follows: TGTGCCTGGAGCGACACAGGGGAGGCTGAAGCTTTCTTT. The J gene is TRBJ1-1, the V gene TRBV30; 7 bases agree with TRBD1. The CDR3 extends over 13 amino acids. V gave up 3 bases and J gave up 6 bases; unmatched junction bases: 7. CDR1 and CDR2 (germline): GTSNPN, SVGIG (reference sequence).

The gene calls are TRBV2 and TRBJ1-2; D ambiguous. CDR1 SNHLY and CDR2 FYNNEI come from the germline V gene. The V and J ends lost 5 bases and 1 base respectively, with 11 bases between them. The CDR3 is 14 residues long. In nucleotides, the CDR3 is TGTGCCAGCAGTATGATCGCAGATAACTATGGCTACACCTTC. Protein sequence: CASSMIADNYGYTF. The whole variable domain, remainder taken from reference TRBV2 and TRBJ1-2, is EPEVTQTPSHQVTQMGQEVILRCVPISNHLYFYWYRQILGQKVEFLVSFYNNEISEKSEIFDDQFSVERPDGSNFTLKIRSTKLEDSAMYFCASSMIADNYGYTFGSGTRLTVV.

This clonotype came up many times. The rearrangement links TRBV5-1 to TRBJ1-2; TRBD1 matches at 7 bases. The CDR3 contains 16 residues. Germline CDR1 and CDR2: SGHRS and YFSETQ. V lost 4 bases, J lost 3 bases, and 12 bases stayed unmatched. The CDR3 region is CASSPDPGTAYYGYTF. The CDR3 DNA reads TGCGCCAGCAGCCCCGACCCCGGGACAGCCTACTATGGCTACACCTTC.

The V call is TRBV23-1, the J call TRBJ2-7, with 12 bases lining up with TRBD1. TRBV23-1 is noted as an ORF with a role that remains uncertain. V lost 6 bases to trimming and J lost 5 bases; unmatched junction nucleotides: 8. The CDR3 length is 15 residues. CDR3 DNA: TGCGCCAGCAGACTCCGGGACAGGGGGCGCAACGAGCAGTACTTC. Residues: CASRLRDRGRNEQYF.

The CDR3: CASSLWGYPEAFF. DNA for the CDR3: TGTGCCAGCAGCTTATGGGGATACCCTGAAGCTTTCTTT. The gene calls are TRBV7-2 and TRBJ1-1; D remains unclear. This CDR3 spans 13 amino acids. Germline loops: CDR1 SGHTA, CDR2 FQGNSA. V dropped 2 bases and J dropped 6 bases, with 10 bases sitting between them.

A single count supports this clonotype. The J gene is TRBJ2-5, the V gene TRBV4-3; TRBD2 matches 10 bases. CDR3 length equals 15 residues. V lost 1 base, J lost 5 bases, and 4 bases stayed unmatched. Germline V CDR1 and CDR2: LGHNA, YSLEER. This CDR3 is CASSQVPSGSETQYF. The CDR3, as DNA: TGCGCCAGCAGCCAAGTACCTAGCGGGAGTGAGACCCAGTACTTC.

In this sample, this clonotype turned up a few times. The chain combines TRBV6-5 with TRBJ2-1; D is perhaps TRBD2 (5 bases). Germline loops: CDR1 MNHEY, CDR2 SVGAGI. The CDR3 contains 17 residues. Trimming removed 0 bases from V and 0 bases from J, with 12 bases in between. CDR3 nucleotides: TGTGCCAGCAGTTACTCCCTGGGGAGAATCTCCTACAATGAGCAGTTCTTC. Translating it yields CASSYSLGRISYNEQFF.

The sample holds a few counts of this clonotype. The chain couples TRBV11-2 to TRBJ2-7, with 9 bases aligning to TRBD2. The CDR3 consists of 15 residues. Germline CDR1 reads SGHAT; CDR2 reads FQNNGV. Trimming took 4 bases from V and 5 from J; bases not matched to a gene: 9. The CDR3 here is CASSSKRGARDEQYF. CDR3 in DNA: TGTGCCAGCAGCTCGAAGCGGGGGGCCAGGGACGAGCAGTACTTC.

This clonotype occurred many times. This chain connects TRBV20-1 to TRBJ2-6, with D hard to call. Germline loops: CDR1 DFQATT, CDR2 SNEGSKA (reference sequence). CDR3 length equals 14 residues. With 3 bases removed from V and 4 bases from J, the gap between germline ends came to 10 bases. The CDR3 DNA follows: TGCAGTGCTAGTCCAAGGGCCGGGGCCAACGTCCTGACTTTC. Residues: CSASPRAGANVLTF.